The rows below give T cell receptor beta chains drawn from one sample of a study of blood T cell repertoires in COVID-19. Measured with immunoSEQ multiplex PCR; TCRdb has only the in-frame clones, and not every one. This sample carries 250,000 or so clones, more than 75% of them seen once, and the ten largest clones take 2% to 2.5%. The sequenced material came from PBMCs or T cells enriched from blood (not recorded which). The receptors stem from a woman between 45 and 60 years old who had recovered from COVID-19. Each CDR3 is given with its conserved first and last residue. A D gene is named only where the DNA matches it firmly. The size of a clone is reported for some rows only, either as once, few or many, or as a class for expanded clones.

abundance	d_gene	v_gene	j_gene	CDR3nt	CDR3aa
.	.	TRBV7-2	TRBJ1-2	TGTGCCAGCAGCTTAGTATTCCCAGGGGGCTACACCTTC	CASSLVFPGGYTF
once	.	TRBV29-1	TRBJ1-4	TGCAGCGTTGAATGGCAGGGAGGTGAAAAACTGTTTTTT	CSVEWQGGEKLFF
.	TRBD2	TRBV4-1	TRBJ2-1	TGCGCCAGCAGCCAAGGGACTAGCGGGATTATAGTCTTC	CASSQGTSGIIVF
.	.	TRBV4-2	TRBJ2-1	TGTGCCAGCAGCGAAAGACACGGGGTGGATGAGCAGTTCTTC	CASSERHGVDEQFF
.	TRBD1	TRBV2	TRBJ1-5	TGTGCCAGCAGTCGACAGGGGAAGGGACAGCCCCAGCATTTT	CASSRQGKGQPQHF
.	.	TRBV7-8	TRBJ2-1	TGTGCCAGCAGTAAAGGCGGCCGGAGCTCCTACAATGAGCAGTTCTTC	CASSKGGRSSYNEQFF
.	TRBD1	TRBV7-9	TRBJ2-5	TGTGCCAGCAGCTTAGTTTTAGGGGGCGGAGAGACCCAGTACTTC	CASSLVLGGGETQYF
.	.	TRBV20-1	TRBJ2-7	TGCAGTGCTAGTACAGACCAGGGTTATAACGAGCAGTACTTC	CSASTDQGYNEQYF
.	.	TRBV4-3	TRBJ1-6	TGCGCCAGCAGCCAGTCCCCGGGTTCACCCCTCCACTTT	CASSQSPGSPLHF
.	TRBD1	TRBV23-1	TRBJ2-7	TGCGCCAGCAGCCTGGGACAGTCCCCCTACGAGCAGTACTTC	CASSLGQSPYEQYF
.	TRBD1	TRBV27	TRBJ1-4	TGTGCCAGCAGCAGGGGGCGGGTTTCCGAAAAACTGTTTTTT	CASSRGRVSEKLFF
.	TRBD1	TRBV5-6	TRBJ2-7	TGTGCCAGCAGCTTGGTACCCGGACAGGTCAGGGAGCAGTACTTC	CASSLVPGQVREQYF
.	TRBD1	TRBV18	TRBJ1-6	TGTGCCAGCTCACCACGGACAGGGGGTGAACATTCACCCCTCCACTTT	CASSPRTGGEHSPLHF
.	TRBD2	TRBV28	TRBJ2-7	TGTGCCAGCGGGGGGGGTGAAGGTTCCTACGAGCAGTACTTC	CASGGGEGSYEQYF
.	TRBD2	TRBV29-1	TRBJ2-3	TGCAGCGTCAGGAAGCGGGAGACTAGCACAGATACGCAGTATTTT	CSVRKRETSTDTQYF
.	TRBD1	TRBV6-2/TRBV6-3	TRBJ2-5	TGTGCCAGCAGCCAGACAGGGGGCTTGTGGGAGACCCAGTACTTC	CASSQTGGLWETQYF
.	.	TRBV5-1	TRBJ2-3	TGCGCCAGCAGCCAAAAAACTAGCACAGATACGCAGTATTTT	CASSQKTSTDTQYF
.	TRBD1	TRBV11-2	TRBJ2-5	TGTGCCAGCAGCTCAGGAACCGGGACAGGGTTTGGGGAGACCCAGTACTTC	CASSSGTGTGFGETQYF
.	TRBD1	TRBV7-3	TRBJ1-2	TGTGCCAGCAGCTTAACCCGGGACAGTGATGGCTACACCTTC	CASSLTRDSDGYTF
few	.	TRBV11-2	TRBJ1-2	TGTGCCAGCAGCTTGGTAGACACTAACTATGGCTACACCTTC	CASSLVDTNYGYTF
.	.	TRBV11-3	TRBJ2-7	TGTGCCAGCAGCTTAGATCACTCGGGACTTGGCTACGAGCAGTACTTC	CASSLDHSGLGYEQYF
.	TRBD1	TRBV29-1	TRBJ2-7	TGCAGCGTTCAGGGGGCATATACCTACGAGCAGTACTTC	CSVQGAYTYEQYF
.	TRBD2	TRBV7-2	TRBJ2-1	TGTGCCAGCAGCTTAGTGGCGGGAGGGCCAGGTGAGCAGTTCTTC	CASSLVAGGPGEQFF
.	TRBD1	TRBV5-1	TRBJ1-6	TGCGCCAGCAGCTTGGCCCAGGGACAGGGAATCTCACCCCTCCACTTT	CASSLAQGQGISPLHF
.	.	TRBV5-1	TRBJ1-1	TGCGCCAGCAGCTTCGGCCGGCGGGTGACGACCTGGGGTGAAGCTTTCTTT	CASSFGRRVTTWGEAFF
.	TRBD1	TRBV7-9	TRBJ1-1	TGTGCCCTCGTAACAGGGGGTTTTACTGAAGCTTTCTTT	CALVTGGFTEAFF
.	.	TRBV7-9	TRBJ2-3	TGTGCCAGCCGTGGGGAGCGGACAGATACGCAGTATTTT	CASRGERTDTQYF
.	.	TRBV11-3	TRBJ1-6	TGTGCCAGCAGCTTAGAAACAGCTAATTCACCCCTCCACTTT	CASSLETANSPLHF
.	TRBD1	TRBV2	TRBJ2-2	TGTGCCAGCAAAAGACAGGGGCCGGACACCGGGGAGCTGTTTTTT	CASKRQGPDTGELFF
.	.	TRBV12-2	TRBJ1-1	TGTGCAAGTCGCTTAGATGGTATTGGTACGTGGACAGTGCTGAACACTGAAGCTTTCTTT	CASRLDGIGTWTVLNTEAFF
.	TRBD2	TRBV4-1	TRBJ2-2	TGCGCCAGCAGCCACCCCCGGGGGGACCGAGCCCTTTTTACTAGCGGGGAGCTGTTTTTT	CASSHPRGDRALFTSGELFF
.	.	TRBV12-3/TRBV12-4	TRBJ2-2	TGTGCCAGCAGTTTTGCAGTTACCGGGGAGCTGTTTTTT	CASSFAVTGELFF
.	.	TRBV27	TRBJ1-6	TGTGCCAGCAGTCCATCCACAGGGAATTATTCACCCCTCCACTTT	CASSPSTGNYSPLHF
.	.	TRBV4-1	TRBJ2-7	TGCGCCAGCAGCCAAGATATTTCCGGGGTTGGCGCTTTATACTACGAGCAGTACTTC	CASSQDISGVGALYYEQYF
.	.	TRBV3-1/TRBV3-2	TRBJ1-1	TGTGCCAGCAGCCGCCTGGCGGGGAACACTGAAGCTTTCTTT	CASSRLAGNTEAFF
.	.	TRBV4-3	TRBJ2-7	TGCGCCAGCAGCCAAGTGGTGGTTTTGCAGGGCCCAACCTACGAGCAGTACTTC	CASSQVVVLQGPTYEQYF
.	.	TRBV19	TRBJ1-5	TGTGCCAGTAGTCTGGCAGGGTCCCATCAGCCCCAGCATTTT	CASSLAGSHQPQHF
.	.	TRBV28	TRBJ2-7	TGTGCCAGCAGTTTACCGGGAAAAACCGAGCAGTACTTC	CASSLPGKTEQYF
.	.	TRBV7-2	TRBJ2-7	TGTGCCAGCAGCTTAGCGCGGGTCAACGAGCAGTACTTC	CASSLARVNEQYF
.	TRBD2	TRBV9	TRBJ2-3	TGTGCCAGCAGCGAGGGAGGGACGCAGTATTTT	CASSEGGTQYF
.	.	TRBV28	TRBJ2-7	TGTGCCAGCAGTCCACAACCCCGACACTACGAGCAGTACTTC	CASSPQPRHYEQYF
.	.	TRBV4-3	TRBJ2-5	TGCGCCAGCAGCCAAGATTATAAAGAGACCCAGTACTTC	CASSQDYKETQYF
.	.	TRBV3-1/TRBV3-2	TRBJ2-6	TGTGCCAGCAGCCGCCCGCCGGTAACAGCAAGCTCTGGGGCCAACGTCCTGACTTTC	CASSRPPVTASSGANVLTF
.	TRBD1	TRBV9	TRBJ1-2	TGTGCCAGCAGCGAGGGGGGACAGACCTATGGCTACACCTTC	CASSEGGQTYGYTF
.	TRBD2	TRBV6-5	TRBJ2-1	TGTGCCAGCAGTTACTCGCCTAGCGGGGGTAGGAATGAGCAGTTCTTC	CASSYSPSGGRNEQFF
.	.	TRBV21-1	TRBJ2-1	TGTGCCAGCAGCAAAGCGGAGCATGTTGGCAATGAGCAGTTCTTC	CASSKAEHVGNEQFF
.	.	TRBV30	TRBJ1-2	TGTGCCTGGAGTGTAGCGCCCACGAGTGGCTACACCTTC	CAWSVAPTSGYTF
.	TRBD1	TRBV12-5	TRBJ2-3	TGTGCTAGTGGTTCCCCGGGACAGGTTGAAAGGGGCACAGATACGCAGTATTTT	CASGSPGQVERGTDTQYF
.	.	TRBV3-1/TRBV3-2	TRBJ2-7	TGTGCCAGCAGAGGGGCGTACGAGCAGTACTTC	CASRGAYEQYF
.	.	TRBV4-1	TRBJ2-1	TGCGCCAGCAGCCAAGGGCTCGGGAGTACGGACAATGAGCAGTTCTTC	CASSQGLGSTDNEQFF
.	.	TRBV25-1	TRBJ1-3	TGTGCCAGCAGTGAATCCAGGGGAGGAAACACCATATATTTT	CASSESRGGNTIYF
once	TRBD2	TRBV11-3	TRBJ2-4	TGTGCCAGCAGCCCAACTAGCGGAATTTCCAAAAACATTCAGTACTTC	CASSPTSGISKNIQYF
.	.	TRBV11-3	TRBJ2-1	TGTGCCAGCAGCTTAGACCCTAATGAGCAGTTCTTC	CASSLDPNEQFF